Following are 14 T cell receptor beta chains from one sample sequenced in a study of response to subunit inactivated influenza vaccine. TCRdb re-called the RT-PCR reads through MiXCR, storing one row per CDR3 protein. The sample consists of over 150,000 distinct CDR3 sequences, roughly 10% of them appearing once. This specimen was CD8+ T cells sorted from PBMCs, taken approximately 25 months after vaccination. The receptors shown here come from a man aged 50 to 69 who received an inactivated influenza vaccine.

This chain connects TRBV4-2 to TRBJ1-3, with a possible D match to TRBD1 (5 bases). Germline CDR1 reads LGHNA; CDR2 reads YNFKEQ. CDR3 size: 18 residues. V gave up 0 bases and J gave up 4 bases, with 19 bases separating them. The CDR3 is CASSQDDGAVILGNTIYF. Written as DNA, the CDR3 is TGTGCCAGCAGCCAAGACGACGGGGCCGTGATCCTCGGAAACACCATATATTTT.

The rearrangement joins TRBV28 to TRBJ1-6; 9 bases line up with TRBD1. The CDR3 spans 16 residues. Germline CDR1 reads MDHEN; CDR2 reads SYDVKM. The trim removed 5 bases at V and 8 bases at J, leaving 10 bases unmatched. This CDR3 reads CASSADRGNLDSPLHF. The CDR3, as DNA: TGTGCCAGCAGTGCAGACAGGGGGAATTTAGATTCACCCCTCCACTTT.

The CDR3 loop is CASSLERESQPQHF. In DNA form, the CDR3 reads TGTGCCAGCAGTTTAGAGAGGGAGAGTCAGCCCCAGCATTTT. The V and J genes are TRBV12-3 or TRBV12-4 and TRBJ1-5; D call uncertain. The CDR3 consists of 14 residues. The V and J ends lost 1 base and 6 bases respectively, with 10 bases between them.

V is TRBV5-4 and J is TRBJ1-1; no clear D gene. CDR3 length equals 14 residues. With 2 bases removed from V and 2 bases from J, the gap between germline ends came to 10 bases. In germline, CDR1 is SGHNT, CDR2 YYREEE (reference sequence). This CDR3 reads CASSFVQTNTEAFF. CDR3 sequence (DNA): TGTGCCAGCAGCTTTGTACAGACCAACACTGAAGCTTTCTTT.

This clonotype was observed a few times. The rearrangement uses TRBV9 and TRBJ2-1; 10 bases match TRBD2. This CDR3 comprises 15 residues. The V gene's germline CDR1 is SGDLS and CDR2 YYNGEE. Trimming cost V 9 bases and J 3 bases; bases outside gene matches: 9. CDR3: CATSGRDNSYNEQFF. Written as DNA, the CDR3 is TGTGCCACGAGCGGGAGGGATAATAGCTACAATGAGCAGTTCTTC.

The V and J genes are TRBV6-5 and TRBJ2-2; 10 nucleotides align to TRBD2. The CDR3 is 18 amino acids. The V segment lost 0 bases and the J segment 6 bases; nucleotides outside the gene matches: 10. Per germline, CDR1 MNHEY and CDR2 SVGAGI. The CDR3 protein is CASSYSLGLAGVSGELFF. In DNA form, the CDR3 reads TGTGCCAGCAGTTACTCCCTGGGGCTAGCGGGAGTTTCCGGGGAGCTGTTTTTT.

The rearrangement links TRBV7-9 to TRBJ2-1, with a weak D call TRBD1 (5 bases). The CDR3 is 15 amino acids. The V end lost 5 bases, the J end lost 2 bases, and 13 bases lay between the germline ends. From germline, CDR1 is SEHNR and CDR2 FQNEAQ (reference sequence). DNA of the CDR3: TGTGCCAGCAGCCCAGGGTGGGCAACCTACAATGAGCAGTTCTTC. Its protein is CASSPGWATYNEQFF.

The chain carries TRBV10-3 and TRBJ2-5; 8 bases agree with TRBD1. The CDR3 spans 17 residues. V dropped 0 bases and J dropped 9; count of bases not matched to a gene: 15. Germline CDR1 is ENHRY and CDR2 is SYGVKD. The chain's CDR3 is CAISESYALAGGEPQYF. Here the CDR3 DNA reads TGTGCCATCAGTGAGTCGTACGCTTTGGCAGGGGGCGAACCCCAGTACTTC.

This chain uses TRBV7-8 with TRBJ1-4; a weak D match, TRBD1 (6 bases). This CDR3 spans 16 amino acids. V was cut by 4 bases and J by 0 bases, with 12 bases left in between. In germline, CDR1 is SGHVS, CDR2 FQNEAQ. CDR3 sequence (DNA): TGTGCCAGCAGCTCCCTTGGACAGCCAACTAATGAAAAACTGTTTTTT. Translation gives CASSSLGQPTNEKLFF.

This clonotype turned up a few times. The CDR3 is CAISLPGTGSYEQYF. The CDR3 nucleotides are TGTGCCATCAGCCTTCCCGGGACTGGCTCCTACGAGCAGTACTTC. V usage is TRBV10-3 and J usage is TRBJ2-7, with TRBD2 as a possible D gene (6 bases). Trimming shortened V by 6 bases and J by 0 bases, and 15 bases separated the two germline ends. Germline CDR1 ENHRY, CDR2 SYGVKD. The CDR3 covers 15 residues.

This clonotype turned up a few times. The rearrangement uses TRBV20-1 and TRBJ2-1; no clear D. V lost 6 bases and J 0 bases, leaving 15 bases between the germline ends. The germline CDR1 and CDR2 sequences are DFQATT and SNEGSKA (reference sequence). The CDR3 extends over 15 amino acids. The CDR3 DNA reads TGCAGTGCGGAACCTCTTACACGCTCCTACAATGAGCAGTTCTTC. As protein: CSAEPLTRSYNEQFF.

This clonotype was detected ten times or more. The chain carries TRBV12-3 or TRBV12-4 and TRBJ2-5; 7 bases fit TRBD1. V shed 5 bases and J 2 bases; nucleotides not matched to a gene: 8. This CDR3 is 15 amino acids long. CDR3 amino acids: CASSDSDRAQETQYF. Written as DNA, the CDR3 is TGTGCCAGCAGTGACTCCGACAGGGCTCAAGAGACCCAGTACTTC.

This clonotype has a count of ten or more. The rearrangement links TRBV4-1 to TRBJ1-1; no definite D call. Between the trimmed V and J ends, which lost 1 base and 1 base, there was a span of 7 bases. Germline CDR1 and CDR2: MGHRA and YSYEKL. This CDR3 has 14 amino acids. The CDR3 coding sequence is TGCGCCAGCAGCCAAGCAACAAGGAACACTGAAGCTTTCTTT. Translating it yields CASSQATRNTEAFF.

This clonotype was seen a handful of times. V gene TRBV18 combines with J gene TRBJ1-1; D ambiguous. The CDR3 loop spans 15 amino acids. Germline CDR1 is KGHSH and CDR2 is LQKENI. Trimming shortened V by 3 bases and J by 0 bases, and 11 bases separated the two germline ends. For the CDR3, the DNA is TGTGCCAGCTCACCGGATATATTCTTGAACACTGAAGCTTTCTTT. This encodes CASSPDIFLNTEAFF. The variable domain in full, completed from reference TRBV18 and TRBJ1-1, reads NAGVMQNPRHLVRRRGQEARLRCSPMKGHSHVYWYRQLPEEGLKFMVYLQKENIIDESGMPKERFSAEFPKEGPSILRIQQVVRGDSAAYFCASSPDIFLNTEAFFGQGTRLTVV.